Following are 17 T cell receptor beta chains from one sample sequenced in a study of low-dose radiotherapy and immunotherapy resistance in tumors. TRAV- and TRBV-specific primers primed first-strand cDNA, covering alpha and beta chains. A constant-region primer paired with the V-primer adapter amplified TCRs over approximately 18 PCR cycles. TCRdb re-derived calls from the reads in MiXCR, one entry per CDR3 protein. The sample shows 57,000 or so distinct CDR3 sequences, roughly a quarter of them seen only once. Indicated time point: before trial treatment. Sequenced material: PBMCs, taken before treatment. These receptors were collected from a male donor with prostate cancer.

About this clonotype: A much larger clone is a single base away; this may be a read error. V is TRBV6-2 or TRBV6-3 and J is TRBJ1-1; D may be TRBD1 (6 bases). This CDR3 has 13 amino acids. Germline-derived CDR1 and CDR2 are MNHEY and SVGEGT. The CDR3 reads CARSYSTGTEAFF. DNA for the CDR3: TGTGCCCGCAGTTACTCGACAGGAACCGAAGCTTTCTTT.

This clonotype has just a few counts. The genes are TRBV5-1 and TRBJ2-1, with 8 bases lining up with TRBD2. The CDR3 length is 15 residues. Trimming cost V 4 bases and J 1 base; bases outside gene matches: 4. Germline CDR1 reads SGHRS; CDR2 reads YFSETQ. The CDR3 DNA is TGCGCCAGCAGCGCCGTAGCGGGATCCTACAATGAGCAGTTCTTC. Translating it yields CASSAVAGSYNEQFF.

In its sample, this clonotype was seen many times. V is TRBV28 and J is TRBJ2-7, with D possibly TRBD1 on 6 matching bases. V gave up 8 bases and J gave up 4 bases, with 30 bases separating them. The CDR3 has 18 amino acids. Germline CDR1 MDHEN, CDR2 SYDVKM. The CDR3 spells CASVYREYRPRLKYEQYF. CDR3 DNA sequence: TGTGCCAGCGTCTACAGGGAATATCGACCCCGGTTAAAATACGAGCAGTACTTC.

In its sample, this clonotype was seen many times. V and J are TRBV6-1 and TRBJ2-7, with 7 bases lining up with TRBD2. Germline loops: CDR1 MNHNS, CDR2 SASEGT. Losses at the gene ends were 6 bases for V and 2 bases for J; bases not matched to a gene: 16. The CDR3 runs to 17 residues. CDR3 sequence (DNA): TGTGCCAGCAGCCAAGACTGGGCGGGAGTTTCAACCTACGAGCAGTACTTC. Translation: CASSQDWAGVSTYEQYF.

This clonotype was detected many times. The V and J genes are TRBV20-1 and TRBJ1-4, with 8 bases fitting TRBD1. There are 13 residues in the CDR3. Germline V gives CDR1 DFQATT, CDR2 SNEGSKA (reference sequence). The J segment lost 6 bases and the V segment lost 5 bases, leaving 5 bases of the junction unmatched. The CDR3 region is CSAVTGGDEKLFF. The CDR3 coding sequence is TGCAGTGCTGTTACAGGGGGGGATGAAAAACTGTTTTTT.

This clonotype was counted ten times or more. The chain has TRBV5-4 and TRBJ1-3, with 9 nucleotides matching TRBD1. CDR3 size: 15 residues. The junction had 5 bases not matched to a gene; V was cut back by 4 bases and J by 3 bases. CDR1 and CDR2 from the germline V gene are SGHNT and YYREEE (reference sequence). The CDR3 region is CASSRTGDIGNTIYF. The CDR3 DNA sequence: TGTGCCAGCAGCCGGACAGGGGACATTGGAAACACCATATATTTT.

At least ten counts were recorded for this clonotype. The chain carries TRBV6-2 or TRBV6-3 and TRBJ2-5; D gene unclear. The V end was cut by 5 bases, the J end by 0 bases, with 10 bases between. From germline, CDR1 is MNHEY and CDR2 SVGEGT. The CDR3 extends over 14 amino acids. The CDR3 region is CASSHWTNQETQYF. DNA of the CDR3: TGTGCCAGCAGTCACTGGACGAACCAAGAGACCCAGTACTTC.

The chain employs TRBV6-5 and TRBJ2-2; D is unclear. Germline V lookup: CDR1 MNHEY, CDR2 SVGAGI. CDR3 length: 14 amino acids. Trimming removed 5 bases at V and 6 bases at J, with 13 bases between. CDR3 in amino acids: CASSETIGSGELFF. CDR3 nucleotide sequence: TGTGCCAGCAGTGAAACAATAGGGTCCGGGGAGCTGTTTTTT.

This clonotype has ten or more counts. This chain's CDR3 is CASSLDGDREKYF. Written as DNA, the CDR3 is TGTGCCAGCAGCCTTGACGGGGACAGGGAAAAGTATTTT. This chain links TRBV11-3 with TRBJ2-3; 9 bases are shared with TRBD1. With V trimmed by 5 bases and J by 13 bases, 10 bases remained unmatched. The CDR3 has 13 residues. Germline V CDR1 and CDR2: SGHNT, YENEEA.

This clonotype appeared many times. This rearrangement joins TRBV28 to TRBJ2-7; 10 bases are a match to TRBD2. The germline CDR1 and CDR2 sequences are MDHEN and SYDVKM. After removal of 2 bases from V and 5 bases from J, the junction contained 6 bases not matched to a gene. CDR3 length equals 15 residues. The CDR3 reads CASSLRGLAMHEQYF. CDR3 sequence (DNA): TGTGCCAGCAGTTTAAGGGGACTAGCGATGCACGAGCAGTACTTC.

The sample holds many counts of this clonotype. J is TRBJ2-1 and V is TRBV20-1, with D possibly being TRBD1 or TRBD2 (6 bases each). Germline V gene sequence: CDR1 DFQATT, CDR2 SNEGSKA (reference sequence). CDR3 length: 15 residues. V was clipped by 6 bases and J by 0 bases, with 15 bases between them. The chain's CDR3 is CSADAGGLSYNEQFF. The CDR3 DNA follows: TGCAGTGCGGACGCCGGGGGCCTCTCCTACAATGAGCAGTTCTTC.

This clonotype was observed at least ten times. This chain joins TRBV23-1 and TRBJ1-1; tentative D call: TRBD1 (6 bases). TRBV23-1 is sorted into the ORF group, with uncertain function. V gave up 4 bases and J gave up 1 base, with 16 bases separating them. CDR3 length equals 16 residues. CDR3 nucleotides: TGCGCCAGCAGTCTCCTCAGGACAGCATCGAACACTGAAGCTTTCTTT. Translating gives CASSLLRTASNTEAFF.

This clonotype was seen repeatedly, ten times or more. The V call is TRBV12-3 or TRBV12-4, the J call TRBJ2-6; D uncertain. Trimming took off 2 bases at V and 4 bases at J, with 9 bases between the two ends. CDR3 length: 15 residues. CDR3 sequence (DNA): TGTGCCAGCAGTTTAAAGCTGAGCGGGGCCAACGTCCTGACTTTC. Protein product: CASSLKLSGANVLTF.

This clonotype occurred many times. CDR3 sequence (DNA): TGTGCCAGCAGACGGACAGGGAAAGGCTACGAGCAGTACTTC. Amino acid sequence: CASRRTGKGYEQYF. The genes are TRBV3-1 and TRBJ2-7; 8 bases are a match to TRBD1. The germline CDR1 and CDR2 sequences are LGHDT and YNNKEL (reference sequence). V was clipped by 6 bases and J by 3 bases; unmatched bases: 7. This CDR3 is 14 amino acids long.

The genes are TRBV19 and TRBJ1-6, with D perhaps matching TRBD1 (5 bases). Trimming shortened V by 4 bases and J by 6 bases, and 10 bases separated the two germline ends. CDR1 is LNHDA and CDR2 is SQIVND in the germline V gene (reference sequence). CDR3 size: 14 residues. The CDR3, as DNA: TGTGCCAGTAGTACCTCTGGGGGTAATTCACCCCTCCACTTT. This sequence encodes CASSTSGGNSPLHF.

In this sample, this clonotype turned up many times. The chain couples TRBV12-3 or TRBV12-4 to TRBJ1-3; D is unresolved. This CDR3 contains 13 residues. Trimming cost V 8 bases and J 2 bases, with 10 bases left between them. Written as DNA, the CDR3 is TGTGCCAGCCAGCAAGAGGCTGGAAACACCATATATTTT. Amino acid sequence: CASQQEAGNTIYF.

This clonotype was seen many times. J is TRBJ2-2 and V is TRBV7-6, with 9 bases lining up with TRBD1. V lost 5 bases to trimming and J lost 7 bases; unmatched junction nucleotides: 11. Germline assignment: CDR1 SGHVS and CDR2 FNYEAQ. The CDR3 has 16 residues. For the CDR3, the DNA is TGTGCCAGCAGCGCCACAACAGGGGGCCTCGGCGGGGAGCTGTTTTTT. It is translated as CASSATTGGLGGELFF.